The rows below give T cell receptor beta chains drawn from one sample of a study of blood T cells in healthy people across ages. TCRdb re-called the 5' RACE reads through MiXCR, storing one row per CDR3 protein. The table includes around 2 million distinct CDR3 sequences, about 39% detected once. Specimen: blood. All receptors derive from a human donor in good health. Both conserved end residues are part of each CDR3. The D gene is left open where the match is weak. Where a row states a size, it is once, few, many or the class of an expanded clone; other rows omit it.

D	size	V	J	DNA	CDR3
NA	many	TRBV12-3/TRBV12-4	TRBJ2-1	TGTGCCAGCAGTTTATCTAGTTGGAATGAGCAGTTCTTC	CASSLSSWNEQFF
NA	NA	TRBV3-1	TRBJ2-5	TGTGCCAGCAGCTACTGGCAGGGGGAGACCCAGTACTTC	CASSYWQGETQYF
TRBD2	few	TRBV7-7	TRBJ2-5	TGTGCCAGCAGCCGGCGACTAGCGGGGGAGCTAGCAGAAGAGACCCAGTACTTC	CASSRRLAGELAEETQYF
NA	few	TRBV5-1	TRBJ1-5	TGCGCCAGCAGCTGGGAACTAGGGGAGCAGCCCCAGCATTTT	CASSWELGEQPQHF
TRBD2	few	TRBV5-6	TRBJ2-5	TGTGCCAGCAGCTGGGGACTAATACCAAAACGGACTAGCGGAGACCAAGAGACCCAGTACTTC	CASSWGLIPKRTSGDQETQYF
NA	NA	TRBV7-2	TRBJ2-7	TGTGCCAGCAGCTTAGAGGTTTATTTTGGCGAGCAGTACTTC	CASSLEVYFGEQYF
NA	NA	TRBV7-2	TRBJ2-1	TGTGCCAGCAGCTTAGGCGGAGCGAGGACGCAGTTCTTC	CASSLGGARTQFF
NA	NA	TRBV13	TRBJ2-7	TGTGCCAGCAGAACATATGGCCCCCCGACAGGCGGTATCTACGAGCAGTACTTC	CASRTYGPPTGGIYEQYF
TRBD1	NA	TRBV27	TRBJ2-7	TGTGCCAGCAGGCCGCCTCTGGGGGACAGCTACGAGCAGTACTTC	CASRPPLGDSYEQYF
NA	NA	TRBV5-1	TRBJ1-6	TGCGCCAGCAGCTGGCGGGACCAAGATTCACCCCTCCACTTT	CASSWRDQDSPLHF
NA	NA	TRBV4-2	TRBJ2-1	TGTGCCAGCAGCCAAGACAGGTGGGGCAGCACCTACAATGAGCAGTTCTTC	CASSQDRWGSTYNEQFF
NA	NA	TRBV28	TRBJ2-1	TGTGCCAGCAGTTTATTGGGGGAGGAGGGCAATGAGCAGTTCTTC	CASSLLGEEGNEQFF
NA	NA	TRBV12-3/TRBV12-4	TRBJ2-7	TGTGCCAGCAGTTTTCTAGTTGACGAGCAGTACTTC	CASSFLVDEQYF
TRBD1	few	TRBV11-2	TRBJ2-7	TGTGCCAGCAGCTCCATACGGGGGACAGGATTCGAGCAGTACTTC	CASSSIRGTGFEQYF
NA	NA	TRBV28	TRBJ1-2	TGTGCCAGCAGGCGACGCGGGGGCTACACCTTC	CASRRRGGYTF
TRBD1	few	TRBV20-1	TRBJ1-2	TGCAGTGCTTCGCCTACAGGGGCCAACTATGGCTACACCTTC	CSASPTGANYGYTF
NA	NA	TRBV12-3/TRBV12-4	TRBJ1-1	TGTGCCGGTTCCCCCGTTCCAGGGATAGCTTTCTTT	CAGSPVPGIAFF
TRBD1	few	TRBV12-3/TRBV12-4	TRBJ2-5	TGTGCCAGCAGTTTCGGGTTGTCAGGGCAAGGGGGCAATGAGCAGTACTTC	CASSFGLSGQGGNEQYF
NA	NA	TRBV5-1	TRBJ2-1	TGCGCCAGCAGCTTGGAAGAGACAACATACAATGAGCAGTTCTTC	CASSLEETTYNEQFF
NA	NA	TRBV4-3	TRBJ1-1	TGCGCCAGCAGCCAAGATAGGCGCAGGGGCTTCGAAGCTTTCTTT	CASSQDRRRGFEAFF
TRBD1	NA	TRBV7-9	TRBJ2-1	TGTGCCAGCAGCTTAGAGGGACAGAGGCTTCAGTTCTTC	CASSLEGQRLQFF
NA	few	TRBV4-3	TRBJ2-1	TGCGCCAGCAGCCAAGTTATGGACTCCAATGAGCAGTTCTTC	CASSQVMDSNEQFF
NA	NA	TRBV14	TRBJ2-3	TGTGCCAGCAGCCCGTGGGGCGGAGCCACAGATACGCAGTATTTT	CASSPWGGATDTQYF
NA	NA	TRBV9	TRBJ1-2	TGTGCCAGCAGCGTAGAGGCCCAGGACAGCTATGGCTACACCTTC	CASSVEAQDSYGYTF